This T cell receptor beta chain was documented in a study of blood T cell repertoires in COVID-19. Deletions cut 7 bases from V and 1 base from J, with 13 bases between. Germline CDR1 MNHEY, CDR2 SVGAGI. This CDR3 has 14 amino acids. Participants spanned ages about 18 to 89 years and resided in about two dozen US areas. TCRdb keeps only in-frame clones here, not all; method: immunoSEQ multiplex PCR. The data contain about 380,000 clones, around 87% of them seen just once; the ten biggest clones take up 1% to 1.5%. The specimen was PBMCs or T cells enriched from blood (not recorded which). The sequence derives from a man aged 30-40 years who had recovered from COVID-19. The gene calls are TRBV6-5 and TRBJ1-1; D remains ambiguous. CDR3 coding DNA: TGTGCCAGCACCCCGAGGCCTTCGAACACTGAAGCTTTCTTT. Translation: CASTPRPSNTEAFF.